The 25 T cell receptor beta chains below all came from one sample that was sequenced in a study of blood T cell repertoires in COVID-19. Sequenced by immunoSEQ multiplex PCR; TCRdb stores in-frame clones only, minus some. The table records approximately 220,000 clones, approximately 84% of them present only once. The sequencing sample was made of peripheral blood. All receptors come from a man in his fifties or sixties who had recovered from COVID-19.

The rearrangement links TRBV19 to TRBJ1-5; no clear D gene. The length of the CDR3 is 16 residues. Trimming shortened V by 3 bases and J by 1 base, and 13 bases separated the two germline ends. Germline CDR1 and CDR2: LNHDA and SQIVND (reference sequence). The CDR3 reads CASSIRRQRSNQPQHF. The CDR3 bases are TGTGCCAGTAGTATCCGCCGTCAGCGAAGCAATCAGCCCCAGCATTTT.

The gene calls are TRBV11-3 and TRBJ2-3, with 10 bases matching TRBD2. Trimming at V came to 5 bases and at J to 5 bases, leaving 10 bases not matched to a gene. This CDR3 has 16 amino acids. CDR1 SGHNT and CDR2 YENEEA come from the germline V gene. CDR3 coding DNA: TGTGCCAGCAGCGGTTATACTAGCGGGATGGTAGATACGCAGTATTTT. Protein: CASSGYTSGMVDTQYF.

The V gene is TRBV5-4, the J gene TRBJ1-6; D not resolved. Trimming removed 7 bases at V and 7 bases at J, with 15 bases between. The germline V gene has CDR1 SGHNT and CDR2 YYREEE (reference sequence). The CDR3 runs to 14 residues. The CDR3 sequence: CASSSAGKNSPLHF. The CDR3 coding sequence is TGTGCCAGCTCTAGCGCGGGAAAAAATTCACCCCTCCACTTT.

The chain combines TRBV6-5 with TRBJ2-7; 13 nucleotides align to TRBD2. The CDR3 has 14 amino acids. Losses at the gene ends were 6 bases for V and 5 bases for J; bases not matched to a gene: 4. CDR1 is MNHEY, CDR2 SVGAGI, per germline. The CDR3 nucleotides read TGTGCCAGCAGAAGACTAGCGGGAGGAAACGAGCAGTACTTC. Translation: CASRRLAGGNEQYF.

The chain recombines TRBV7-8 with TRBJ2-5; 10 bases match TRBD1. With V trimmed by 2 bases and J by 5 bases, 20 bases remained unmatched. Germline CDR1 is SGHVS and CDR2 is FQNEAQ. The length of the CDR3 is 20 residues. The CDR3 region has the DNA TGTGCCAGCAGCTTAAGATCATATGGCCGGACAGGGGGAGGAGAGGAGACCCAGTACTTC. Its protein product is CASSLRSYGRTGGGEETQYF.

The rearrangement uses TRBV20-1 and TRBJ1-2; 9 bases map to TRBD1. CDR3 length equals 16 residues. CDR1 is DFQATT and CDR2 is SNEGSKA in the germline V gene (reference sequence). The J segment lost 2 bases and the V segment lost 3 bases, leaving 10 bases of the junction unmatched. CDR3 DNA sequence: TGCAGTGCTAGTCCCGGGACAGGGTATGGGAACTATGGCTACACCTTC. This codes for CSASPGTGYGNYGYTF.

The chain employs TRBV7-9 and TRBJ1-3; D ambiguous. Germline V CDR1 and CDR2: SEHNR, FQNEAQ (reference sequence). This CDR3 is 14 amino acids long. With 4 bases removed from V and 0 bases from J, the gap between germline ends came to 7 bases. The CDR3 spells CASSSEHSGNTIYF. Written as DNA, the CDR3 is TGTGCCAGCAGCTCCGAACACTCTGGAAACACCATATATTTT.

This chain joins TRBV18 and TRBJ2-5, with 8 nucleotides matching TRBD1. V dropped 6 bases and J dropped 4; count of bases not matched to a gene: 4. From germline, CDR1 is KGHSH and CDR2 LQKENI. The CDR3 is 13 residues long. CDR3 sequence: CASSGQGGETQYF. DNA of the CDR3: TGTGCCAGCTCCGGACAGGGAGGAGAGACCCAGTACTTC.

The gene calls are TRBV7-9 and TRBJ1-2; D is possibly TRBD1 (6 bases). The CDR3 has 14 amino acids. With 5 bases removed from V and 4 bases from J, the gap between germline ends came to 14 bases. Germline V gene lookup returns CDR1 SEHNR and CDR2 FQNEAQ (reference sequence). CDR3 DNA sequence: TGTGCCAGCAGCCCGGACAGAACTGTCTATGGCTACACCTTC. This encodes CASSPDRTVYGYTF.

V usage is TRBV10-2 and J usage is TRBJ1-5; TRBD1 matches at 8 bases. The CDR3 contains 15 residues. Trimming removed 6 bases from V and 2 bases from J; junction bases left unmatched: 6. Germline CDR1 is WSHSY and CDR2 is SAAADI. As DNA, the CDR3 is TGCGCCAGCAGGGCTTCGACAGGGGGCAATCAGCCCCAGCATTTT. This translates into CASRASTGGNQPQHF.

The gene calls are TRBV11-2 and TRBJ2-2; possibly TRBD1 for D (6 bases). CDR1 is SGHAT, CDR2 FQNNGV, per germline. This CDR3 spans 15 amino acids. V lost 1 base and J 3 bases, leaving 9 bases between the germline ends. The CDR3: CASSLVQGHTGELFF. As DNA, the CDR3 is TGTGCCAGCAGCTTAGTACAGGGTCACACCGGGGAGCTGTTTTTT.

The chain recombines TRBV2 with TRBJ2-7; maybe TRBD2 (7 bases). The CDR3 contains 16 residues. V lost 5 bases and J lost 0, with 17 bases in between. CDR1 is SNHLY, CDR2 FYNNEI, per germline. CDR3 coding DNA: TGTGCCAGCAGTCCAAAACTAAGGGGGGGCTCCTACGAGCAGTACTTC. It encodes CASSPKLRGGSYEQYF.

This chain joins TRBV27 and TRBJ1-6; 9 positions agree with TRBD1. The germline CDR1 and CDR2 sequences are MNHEY and SMNVEV (reference sequence). The CDR3 length is 17 residues. With 5 bases clipped from V and 4 bases from J, the junction kept 9 bases outside the gene matches. CDR3 residues: CASSPIDRGFYNSPLHF. The DNA for the CDR3 is TGTGCCAGCAGTCCAATTGACAGGGGGTTTTATAATTCACCCCTCCACTTT.

CDR3 in amino acids: CASSETAANQPQHF. CDR3 coding DNA: TGTGCCAGTAGCGAGACAGCAGCTAATCAGCCCCAGCATTTT. The V gene is TRBV19, the J gene TRBJ1-5; D possibly corresponds to TRBD1 (5 bases). The germline gives CDR1 LNHDA, CDR2 SQIVND (reference sequence). V was shortened by 6 bases and J by 4 bases, with 13 bases between the two germline ends. The CDR3 is 14 residues long.

The V call is TRBV24-1, the J call TRBJ2-6; perhaps TRBD2 as D (6 bases). The V and J ends lost 5 bases and 0 bases respectively, with 16 bases between them. Germline V lookup: CDR1 KGHDR, CDR2 SFDVKD. The CDR3 has 18 amino acids. In DNA form, the CDR3 reads TGTGCCACCAGTGGTCGGGAGAGCCTCCTCTCTGGGGCCAACGTCCTGACTTTC. Protein sequence: CATSGRESLLSGANVLTF.

This clone is a singleton in its sample. The chain uses TRBV5-4 and TRBJ1-2, with D unclear. CDR1 is SGHNT, CDR2 YYREEE, per germline (reference sequence). Trimming took 0 bases from V and 12 from J, leaving 15 bases between them. This CDR3 is built from 13 residues. CDR3 DNA: TGTGCCAGCAGCTTGGGGACGCTAGACGGGGACACCTTC. It translates to CASSLGTLDGDTF.

This clone came up once. V and J are TRBV19 and TRBJ2-7; D remains unclear. The germline V gene encodes CDR1 LNHDA and CDR2 SQIVND (reference sequence). V lost 2 bases and J 6 bases, leaving 11 bases between the germline ends. The CDR3 totals 13 residues. The CDR3 reads CASSISGSAEQYF. The CDR3 nucleotides read TGTGCCAGTAGTATATCCGGGTCCGCCGAGCAGTACTTC.

The chain recombines TRBV5-1 with TRBJ2-1; 9 positions agree with TRBD2. Per germline, CDR1 SGHRS and CDR2 YFSETQ. V lost 2 bases and J lost 7; bases outside the gene matches: 10. The CDR3 runs to 16 residues. The CDR3 protein is CASSFAREGPGNEQFF. For the CDR3, the DNA is TGCGCCAGCAGCTTCGCGCGGGAGGGCCCCGGGAATGAGCAGTTCTTC. Drawing the rest from reference TRBV5-1 and TRBJ2-1, the complete variable domain is KAGVTQTPRYLIKTRGQQVTLSCSPISGHRSVSWYQQTPGQGLQFLFEYFSETQRNKGNFPGRFSGRQFSNSRSEMNVSTLELGDSALYLCASSFAREGPGNEQFFGPGTRLTVL.

The chain has TRBV7-8 and TRBJ2-5, with D maybe TRBD2 (6 bases). The ends were cut back, 5 bases at V and 6 bases at J, with 13 bases in the middle. This CDR3 is built from 13 residues. Germline V CDR1 and CDR2: SGHVS, FQNEAQ. CDR3 bases: TGTGCCAGCAGCACGGAGGGCCTGAAGACCCAGTACTTC. Translated: CASSTEGLKTQYF.

This chain uses TRBV18 with TRBJ1-4, with 7 bases lining up with TRBD1. In germline, CDR1 is KGHSH, CDR2 LQKENI. With 5 bases clipped from V and 8 bases from J, the junction kept 8 bases outside the gene matches. This CDR3 has 14 residues. CDR3 bases: TGTGCCAGCTCAAGTGACAGGGCGGGAGAAAAACTGTTTTTT. Its translation: CASSSDRAGEKLFF.

This chain joins TRBV19 and TRBJ2-7; D may be TRBD1 (5 bases). The V gene lost 0 bases and the J gene lost 3 bases, with 15 bases spanning the gap. Germline V CDR1 and CDR2: LNHDA, SQIVND (reference sequence). CDR3 length: 16 residues. Written as DNA, the CDR3 is TGTGCCAGTAGTATAGATAATGGACATCCAGGCTACGAGCAGTACTTC. Its protein is CASSIDNGHPGYEQYF.

The chain has TRBV11-2 and TRBJ2-4, with 10 positions matching TRBD2. Germline lookup yields CDR1 SGHAT and CDR2 FQNNGV. The J segment lost 0 bases and the V segment lost 4 bases, leaving 6 bases of the junction unmatched. The CDR3 runs to 17 residues. CDR3 sequence (DNA): TGTGCCAGCAGCTCAAGGACTAGCGGTCAAGCCAAAAACATTCAGTACTTC. Translating gives CASSSRTSGQAKNIQYF.

V usage is TRBV28 and J usage is TRBJ2-7, with a tentative D call TRBD2 (5 bases). Germline assignment: CDR1 MDHEN and CDR2 SYDVKM. CDR3 length equals 17 residues. The V and J ends lost 3 bases and 0 bases respectively, with 18 bases between them. The CDR3: CASSLRGGPPGSYEQYF. In DNA, the CDR3 is TGTGCCAGCAGTTTGAGAGGCGGGCCCCCTGGCTCCTACGAGCAGTACTTC.

The chain carries TRBV18 and TRBJ1-4; 9 positions agree with TRBD1. The CDR3 has 15 residues. J lost 7 bases, V lost 4 bases, and 7 bases had no gene match. Germline V gene lookup returns CDR1 KGHSH and CDR2 LQKENI. In nucleotides, the CDR3 is TGTGCCAGCTCACTACACAGGGGGCGAGGTGAAAAACTGTTTTTT. As protein: CASSLHRGRGEKLFF.

V is TRBV2 and J is TRBJ2-1; possible D gene TRBD1, 5 bases. The ends were cut back, 5 bases at V and 2 bases at J, with 13 bases in the middle. Germline V lookup: CDR1 SNHLY, CDR2 FYNNEI. This CDR3 has 15 residues. The CDR3 sequence is CASSYDRGTYNEQFF. CDR3 DNA sequence: TGTGCCAGCAGTTATGACAGAGGAACCTACAATGAGCAGTTCTTC.